The rows below give T cell receptor beta chains drawn from one sample of a study of blood T cells in healthy people across ages. MiXCR was run by TCRdb on the 5' RACE reads, yielding one entry per CDR3 protein. The sample comprises about 670,000 distinct CDR3 sequences, roughly 41% of which are singletons, and 25% to 35% rests with the top ten. The specimen sequenced was blood. The receptors come from an elderly man in good health. CDR3s include the opening cysteine and the closing phenylalanine or tryptophan. The D gene is left open where the match is weak. The listing skips clone size in some rows; elsewhere it reads once, few, many or a size class.

d_gene,j_gene,abundance,v_gene,CDR3aa,CDR3nt
TRBD2,TRBJ2-7,few,TRBV20-1,CSAAKTSGRHEQYF,TGCAGTGCTGCGAAAACTAGCGGGAGACACGAGCAGTACTTC
-,TRBJ2-7,-,TRBV14,CASSQMDRIYEQYF,TGTGCCAGCAGCCAAATGGACAGAATCTACGAGCAGTACTTC
-,TRBJ1-5,-,TRBV7-2,CASSGPGASNQPQHF,TGTGCCAGCAGCGGGCCTGGGGCCAGCAATCAGCCCCAGCATTTT
-,TRBJ1-5,many,TRBV3-1,CASSPDSSGNQPQHF,TGTGCCAGCAGCCCGGACAGTTCTGGCAATCAGCCCCAGCATTTT
TRBD2,TRBJ2-5,few,TRBV6-6,CASRASGSKQETQYF,TGTGCCAGCAGGGCTAGCGGGAGTAAACAAGAGACCCAGTACTTC
-,TRBJ2-1,-,TRBV7-2,CASSPRLQETQFF,TGTGCCAGCAGCCCCCGCCTACAAGAGACCCAGTTCTTC
-,TRBJ1-1,-,TRBV25-1,CASTKSARNTEAFF,TGTGCCAGCACTAAATCCGCCCGGAACACTGAAGCTTTCTTT
-,TRBJ2-6,few,TRBV5-8,CASSLGEALSGANVLTF,TGTGCCAGCAGCTTGGGGGAGGCTCTCTCTGGGGCCAACGTCCTGACTTTC
TRBD2,TRBJ2-5,-,TRBV27,CASSSGEGSQETQYF,TGTGCCAGCAGCTCCGGGGAGGGATCCCAAGAGACCCAGTACTTC
-,TRBJ2-1,-,TRBV6-1,CASSEVLGASYNEQFF,TGTGCCAGCAGTGAAGTCCTTGGGGCCTCCTACAATGAGCAGTTCTTC
-,TRBJ1-1,-,TRBV7-2,CASSSQTYTEAFF,TGTGCCAGCAGCTCCCAGACCTACACTGAAGCTTTCTTT
TRBD1,TRBJ2-7,many,TRBV29-1,CSVRGEGTGALEQYF,TGCAGCGTTCGAGGGGAGGGGACAGGGGCTTTGGAGCAGTACTTC
-,TRBJ2-5,-,TRBV7-2,CASSSDFQETQYF,TGTGCCAGCAGCTCGGACTTCCAAGAGACCCAGTACTTC
-,TRBJ2-4,-,TRBV4-3,CASSQGRGTKNIQYF,TGCGCCAGCAGCCAAGGGAGGGGAACCAAAAACATTCAGTACTTC
-,TRBJ2-5,-,TRBV20-1,CSASQGNQETQYF,TGCAGTGCTAGCCAGGGCAACCAAGAGACCCAGTACTTC
TRBD2,TRBJ2-7,few,TRBV29-1,CSVEDTPGLADNEQYF,TGCAGCGTTGAAGATACCCCGGGACTAGCTGACAATGAGCAGTACTTC
-,TRBJ2-1,-,TRBV19,CASSIPNEQFF,TGTGCCAGTAGTATACCCAATGAGCAGTTCTTC
-,TRBJ2-4,-,TRBV27,CASSQSKGQYF,TGTGCCAGCAGCCAAAGTAAGGGGCAGTACTTC
-,TRBJ2-1,-,TRBV18,CASSHPRGGAYNEQFF,TGTGCCAGCTCACACCCAAGGGGGGGCGCCTACAATGAGCAGTTCTTC
-,TRBJ1-5,-,TRBV28,CASRRQTVSNQPQHF,TGTGCCAGCAGAAGACAGACAGTTAGCAATCAGCCCCAGCATTTT
-,TRBJ1-1,once,TRBV6-6,CASSIDPNTEAFF,TGTGCCAGCAGTATCGACCCGAACACTGAAGCTTTCTTT
-,TRBJ2-7,-,TRBV20-1,CSARDSSAEQYF,TGCAGTGCTAGAGATTCTTCGGCCGAGCAGTACTTC
TRBD1,TRBJ2-1,-,TRBV29-1,CSVGTVYNEQFF,TGCAGCGTCGGGACAGTATACAATGAGCAGTTCTTC
-,TRBJ2-1,few,TRBV6-2/TRBV6-3,CASTEGSSYNEQFF,TGTGCCAGCACCGAGGGGAGCTCCTACAATGAGCAGTTCTTC